The clone carrying this T cell receptor beta chain was observed at least ten times. The data were taken from a study of T cell repertoires in cytomegalovirus infection. TCRdb passed the reads through MiXCR, listing each CDR3 protein once. The sample holds around 210,000 distinct CDR3 sequences, about 7% seen once. The CDR3 has 15 amino acids. The V gene's germline CDR1 is SQVTM and CDR2 ANQGSEA. V shed 2 bases and J shed 4 bases, with 15 bases lying between them. The sequencing input was PBMCs. V and J are TRBV29-1 and TRBJ2-1; TRBD2 might be the D (7 bases). The receptor was derived from a human donor in good health (CMV status not recorded). Some clones in this sample may be carry-over from other donors' samples. CDR3 residues: CSVESRGGQYNEQFF. CDR3 sequence (DNA): TGCAGCGTTGAATCGAGGGGGGGGCAGTACAATGAGCAGTTCTTC.